One and the same sample provided the 9 T cell receptor beta chains below, sequenced in a study of blood T cell repertoires in COVID-19. Produced via immunoSEQ multiplex PCR; TCRdb's table is partial and in-frame only. The data show 200,000 to 250,000 clones, around 84% seen once. Material for sequencing was peripheral blood. The receptor source for this set is a man aged 80 or over with acute or convalescent COVID-19.

This clone is a singleton in its sample. V and J are TRBV21-1 and TRBJ1-2. TRBV21-1 represents a pseudogene. This CDR3 comprises 15 residues. This chain's CDR3 is CASASPRRYGYGYTF. The CDR3 DNA sequence: TGTGCCAGCGCCAGTCCAAGGCGGTATGGGTATGGCTACACCTTC.

CDR3 amino acids: CASSNTGDRERLYV. CDR3 in DNA: TGTGCCAGCAGTAATACAGGGGACAGGGAAAGGTTGTACGTC. The chain employs TRBV6-6 and TRBJ2-7, with TRBD1 identical over 9 bases. The germline CDR1 and CDR2 sequences are MNHNY and SVGAGI (reference sequence). The CDR3 loop spans 14 amino acids. Trimming took 5 bases from V and 12 from J; bases not matched to a gene: 14.

The V and J genes are TRBV24-1 and TRBJ2-5; possibly TRBD1 for D (7 bases). CDR3 length equals 18 residues. The ends were cut back, 3 bases at V and 2 bases at J, with 21 bases in the middle. From germline, CDR1 is KGHDR and CDR2 SFDVKD. In DNA, the CDR3 is TGTGCCACCAGTGATCCCTCGGGCGGGACAGCTAAACAAGAGACCCAGTACTTC. The encoded protein is CATSDPSGGTAKQETQYF.

This chain links TRBV4-3 with TRBJ2-2; no clear D. The length of the CDR3 is 15 residues. Germline-derived CDR1 and CDR2 are LGHNA and YSLEER. V shed 0 bases and J shed 4 bases, with 9 bases lying between them. The CDR3 DNA is TGCGCCAGCAGCCAAGATCCCCCTCCCACCGGGGAGCTGTTTTTT. Protein sequence: CASSQDPPPTGELFF.

This clone was seen only once. The V gene is TRBV7-9, the J gene TRBJ1-2; D unresolved. CDR3 size: 13 residues. The V gene lost 5 bases and the J gene lost 7 bases, with 14 bases spanning the gap. The germline V gene encodes CDR1 SEHNR and CDR2 FQNEAQ (reference sequence). The CDR3: CASSLETGRGYTF. The DNA of the CDR3 is TGTGCCAGCAGCCTAGAGACTGGCCGTGGCTACACCTTC.

This chain connects TRBV28 to TRBJ1-5, with D unclear. The CDR3 is 11 amino acids. V lost 4 bases to trimming and J lost 9 bases, with 7 bases between them. CDR1 is MDHEN and CDR2 is SYDVKM in the germline V gene. The CDR3 DNA reads TGTGCCAGCAGTTCCCCGCGGCCCCAGCATTTT. This codes for CASSSPRPQHF.

Regarding this clone: The sample carries other DNA sequences with the same CDR3. This chain links TRBV27 with TRBJ2-7, with 9 bases lining up with TRBD1. The CDR3 has 13 amino acids. Germline CDR1 reads MNHEY; CDR2 reads SMNVEV (reference sequence). Unmatched junction bases numbered 0, after V lost 2 bases and J lost 4 bases. CDR3 bases: TGTGCCAGCAGTTTAGGGACAGGGTACGAGCAGTACTTC. Translating gives CASSLGTGYEQYF.

This chain connects TRBV9 to TRBJ2-2; 11 positions match TRBD2. CDR3 length: 15 residues. The V gene's germline CDR1 is SGDLS and CDR2 YYNGEE. Germline trimming cut 7 bases from V and 5 bases from J; bases unmatched to any gene: 7. DNA of the CDR3: TGTGCCAGCCGGGGGACTAGCGGAGGTACCGGGGAGCTGTTTTTT. Its translation is CASRGTSGGTGELFF.

This chain joins TRBV19 and TRBJ1-3, with 8 bases matching TRBD1. Germline V lookup: CDR1 LNHDA, CDR2 SQIVND (reference sequence). Trimming at V came to 3 bases and at J to 3 bases, leaving 16 bases not matched to a gene. The CDR3 extends over 19 amino acids. The CDR3 sequence: CASSIYGQGITFGGNTIYF. The CDR3 DNA sequence: TGTGCCAGTAGTATTTATGGACAGGGAATAACCTTTGGTGGAAACACCATATATTTT.